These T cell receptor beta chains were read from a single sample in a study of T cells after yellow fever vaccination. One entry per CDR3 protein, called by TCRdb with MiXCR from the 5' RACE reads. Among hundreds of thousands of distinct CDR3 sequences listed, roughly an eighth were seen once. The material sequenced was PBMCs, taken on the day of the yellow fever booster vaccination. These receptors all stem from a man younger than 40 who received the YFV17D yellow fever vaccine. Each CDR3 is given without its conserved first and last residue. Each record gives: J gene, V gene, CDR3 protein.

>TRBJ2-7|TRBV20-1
SARNSYEQY
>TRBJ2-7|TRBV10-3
ATRSESGGYEQY
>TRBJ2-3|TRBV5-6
ASIFRARGTDTQY
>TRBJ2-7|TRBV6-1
ASSTRDRGLYEQY
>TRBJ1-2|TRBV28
ASTLGQIYGYT
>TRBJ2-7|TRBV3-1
ASRAKGRVDEQY
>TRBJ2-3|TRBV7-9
ASSLSGILTDTQY
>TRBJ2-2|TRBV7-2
ASSSQVQVGELF
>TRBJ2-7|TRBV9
ASSAFGTSGYEQY
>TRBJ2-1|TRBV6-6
ASSYSEGYEQF
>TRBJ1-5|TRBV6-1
AITDRENQPQH
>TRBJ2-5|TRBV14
ASSQGSRDRRETQY
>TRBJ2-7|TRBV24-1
ATGDREGEQY
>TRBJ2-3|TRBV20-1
SAGAGELLRDTQY
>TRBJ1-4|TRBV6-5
ASSYSETGGLREKLF
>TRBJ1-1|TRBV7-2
ASSSHGSLVGAEAF
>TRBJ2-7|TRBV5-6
ASSLGRLTYEQY
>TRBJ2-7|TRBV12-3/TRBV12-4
ASSLMGTSGEGFSYEQY
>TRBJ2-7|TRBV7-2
ASSSATGTVSYEQY
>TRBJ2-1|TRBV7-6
ASSLDLGGAGYNEQF
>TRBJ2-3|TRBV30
AWRRTASTDTQY
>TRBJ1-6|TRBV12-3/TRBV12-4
ASTQRLTRNNSPLH
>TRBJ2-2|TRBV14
ASSHWNTGELF
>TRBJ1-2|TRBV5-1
ASSLEGRDVLGGYT
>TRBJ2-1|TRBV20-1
SATGTSRYNEQF
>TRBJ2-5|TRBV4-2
ASSQDPASETQY
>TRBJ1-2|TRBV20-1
SAREGGKYGYT
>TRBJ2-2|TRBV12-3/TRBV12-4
ASSFGGLSTGELF
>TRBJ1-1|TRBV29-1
SVASNRGYTEAF
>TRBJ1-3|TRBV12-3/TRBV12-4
ASSSLVSGNTIY
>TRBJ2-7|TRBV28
ASRKGQLYEQY
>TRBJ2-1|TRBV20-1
SARGPGTSGRGEQF
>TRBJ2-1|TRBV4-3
ASSHPRSGTSGSRDEQF
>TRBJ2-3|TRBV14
ASSQDYRRDTQY
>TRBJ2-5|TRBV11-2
ASSFSPQGGGETQY
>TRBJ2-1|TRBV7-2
ASSLAGVEVGEQF
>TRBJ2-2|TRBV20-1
SAERPTGAAGELF
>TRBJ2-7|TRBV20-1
SAPPGGSGGYEQY
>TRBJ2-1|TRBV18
ASSPGEPNNEQF
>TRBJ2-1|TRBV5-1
ASKLGTGVNEQF
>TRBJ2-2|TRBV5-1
ASSPDGATGELF
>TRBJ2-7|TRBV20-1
SRLGPGDEQY
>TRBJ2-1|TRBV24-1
ATSDVRYNEQF
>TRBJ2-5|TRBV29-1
SVGAPAGRETQY
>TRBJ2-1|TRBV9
ASSAWGGEYNEQF
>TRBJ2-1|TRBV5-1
ASSQSERYNEQF